Below, 30 T cell receptor beta chains from the same sample are listed, as sequenced in a study of cytomegalovirus exposure and HLA in healthy donors. The primer mix had 60 Vbeta and 13 Jbeta primers. Assay used: immunoSEQ multiplex PCR; TCRdb lists only in-frame clones, some missing. Among some 120,000 clones listed, roughly two thirds were seen once. Sequencing was done on a sample of PBMCs. All receptors come from a man aged 25-45 years in good health and CMV-seropositive.

Notes on this clone: Different DNA sequences within this sample yield the same CDR3. This chain links TRBV5-1 with TRBJ1-4, with D possibly matching TRBD1 (6 bases). The germline V and J ends were trimmed by 7 bases and 4 bases, with 11 bases remaining between them. In germline, CDR1 is SGHRS, CDR2 YFSETQ. The CDR3 runs 13 residues. CDR3 sequence reads: CASRQDINEKLFF. The CDR3 DNA follows: TGCGCCAGCCGACAGGACATTAATGAAAAACTGTTTTTT.

V usage is TRBV6-5 and J usage is TRBJ1-1; TRBD1 might be the D (6 bases). With 0 bases removed from V and 4 bases from J, the gap between germline ends came to 15 bases. CDR3 size: 16 residues. CDR1 is MNHEY, CDR2 SVGAGI, per germline. In DNA, the CDR3 is TGTGCCAGCAGTTACTCGAATCCAGGGGTGGGCACTGAAGCTTTCTTT. Protein product: CASSYSNPGVGTEAFF.

The chain joins TRBV4-3 to TRBJ2-2; D perhaps matches TRBD1 (6 bases). CDR3 size: 16 residues. V was pared by 0 bases and J by 7 bases, with 15 bases between. Germline-derived CDR1 and CDR2 are LGHNA and YSLEER. CDR3 in amino acids: CASSQDRKQGSGELFF. DNA of the CDR3: TGCGCCAGCAGCCAAGATAGGAAACAGGGAAGCGGGGAGCTGTTTTTT.

The J gene is TRBJ2-3, the V gene TRBV5-4, with TRBD1 matching over 7 bases. V shed 1 base, J shed 6 bases, and the junction held 5 bases outside the gene matches. There are 14 residues in the CDR3. Germline V gene sequence: CDR1 SGHNT, CDR2 YYREEE (reference sequence). DNA for the CDR3: TGTGCCAGCAGCTTGAAGGGGGCTGTGGATACGCAGTATTTT. This encodes CASSLKGAVDTQYF.

The genes are TRBV7-9 and TRBJ1-2; D may be TRBD1 (5 bases). The CDR3 runs to 12 residues. V dropped 7 bases and J dropped 5 bases, with 11 bases sitting between them. Germline CDR1 and CDR2: SEHNR and FQNEAQ (reference sequence). CDR3 nucleotide sequence: TGTGCCAGCAACCTGGGGGGTTATGGCTACACCTTC. It specifies CASNLGGYGYTF.

This clone was counted between two and nine times. The V gene is TRBV6-6, the J gene TRBJ2-2; 10 bases align to TRBD2. With V trimmed by 5 bases and J by 5 bases, 8 bases remained unmatched. From germline, CDR1 is MNHNY and CDR2 SVGAGI (reference sequence). This CDR3 has 16 amino acids. The CDR3 here is CASSTSSGRGTGELFF. The CDR3 coding sequence is TGTGCCAGCAGTACTTCTAGCGGGAGAGGTACCGGGGAGCTGTTTTTT.

The table lists this clone with a few counts. The chain couples TRBV5-6 to TRBJ1-2, with 9 bases identical to TRBD1. Germline CDR1 is SGHDT and CDR2 is YYEEEE. The CDR3 has 13 amino acids. The V and J ends lost 4 bases and 3 bases, in that order; junction bases with no gene match: 1. The CDR3 bases are TGTGCCAGCAGCAGGGACAGGGACTATGGCTACACCTTC. As protein: CASSRDRDYGYTF.

This CDR3 is CASWGPGGTDTQYF. The CDR3 coding sequence is TGTGCCAGCTGGGGCCCGGGAGGCACAGATACGCAGTATTTT. The chain couples TRBV27 to TRBJ2-3; D may be TRBD2 (6 bases). Germline V CDR1 and CDR2: MNHEY, SMNVEV (reference sequence). The CDR3 covers 14 residues. V was shortened by 8 bases and J by 1 base, with 13 bases between the two germline ends.

V usage is TRBV12-5 and J usage is TRBJ2-3, with D possibly TRBD1 on 6 matching bases. CDR1 is LGHNT, CDR2 FRNRAP, per germline. The length of the CDR3 is 15 residues. Trimming took off 4 bases at V and 0 bases at J, with 11 bases between the two ends. The CDR3 DNA sequence: TGTGCTAGTGGTTCCGGACAGACTAGCACAGATACGCAGTATTTT. This sequence encodes CASGSGQTSTDTQYF.

The V and J genes are TRBV4-3 and TRBJ1-2; 7 nucleotides line up with TRBD1. Germline V gene sequence: CDR1 LGHNA, CDR2 YSLEER. After removal of 1 base from V and 4 bases from J, the junction contained 3 bases not matched to a gene. The CDR3 contains 14 residues. CDR3 sequence: CASSQGQGSYGYTF. Written as DNA, the CDR3 is TGCGCCAGCAGCCAAGGACAGGGAAGCTATGGCTACACCTTC.

This chain joins TRBV7-9 and TRBJ2-3; 8 bases line up with TRBD2. Germline CDR1 SEHNR, CDR2 FQNEAQ (reference sequence). CDR3 length: 13 amino acids. J was trimmed by 5 bases and V by 5 bases; bases with no gene match: 3. CDR3 nucleotides: TGTGCCAGCAGCCTGAGCGGGGGAGATACGCAGTATTTT. Its protein product is CASSLSGGDTQYF. Complete variable domain (other parts from reference TRBV7-9 and TRBJ2-3): DTGVSQNPRHKITKRGQNVTFRCDPISEHNRLYWYRQTLGQGPEFLTYFQNEAQLEKSRLLSDRFSAERPKGSFSTLEIQRTEQGDSAMYLCASSLSGGDTQYFGPGTRLTVL.

J is TRBJ2-1 and V is TRBV14; 8 bases map to TRBD2. CDR3 length equals 18 residues. CDR1 and CDR2 from the germline V gene are SGHDN and FVKESK. The V segment lost 0 bases and the J segment 5 bases; nucleotides outside the gene matches: 12. The CDR3 sequence: CASSQDGAGGRLDNEQFF. The CDR3 DNA is TGTGCCAGCAGCCAAGACGGTGCGGGAGGCCGTCTGGACAATGAGCAGTTCTTC.

The count of this clone is one. This rearrangement joins TRBV7-9 to TRBJ2-7, with 7 positions matching TRBD2. The V gene end was trimmed by 4 bases and the J gene end by 3 bases; junction bases not matched to a gene: 6. The CDR3 runs 14 residues. The germline CDR1 and CDR2 sequences are SEHNR and FQNEAQ (reference sequence). CDR3: CASSSLAGSYEQYF. CDR3 DNA: TGTGCCAGCAGCTCATTAGCGGGTAGCTACGAGCAGTACTTC.

The chain uses TRBV4-1 and TRBJ1-2; 8 nucleotides match TRBD1. After removal of 1 base from V and 4 bases from J, the junction contained 2 bases not matched to a gene. The CDR3 runs 14 residues. Germline values: CDR1 MGHRA, CDR2 YSYEKL. For the CDR3, the DNA is TGCGCCAGCAGCCAAGTAGGACAGGGCTATGGCTACACCTTC. Its protein is CASSQVGQGYGYTF.

This chain connects TRBV10-2 to TRBJ2-7, with TRBD2 matching over 8 bases. J gave up 4 bases and V 5 bases, and 7 bases lay outside the gene matches. Germline-derived CDR1 and CDR2 are WSHSY and SAAADI. The CDR3 consists of 14 residues. The CDR3 DNA reads as TGCGCCAGCAGTTTGAGCGGGAGCGTATACGAGCAGTACTTC. This sequence encodes CASSLSGSVYEQYF.

The gene calls are TRBV6-5 and TRBJ1-1, with TRBD1 as a possible D gene (5 bases). CDR1 and CDR2 (germline): MNHEY, SVGAGI. The ends were cut back, 0 bases at V and 5 bases at J, with 13 bases in the middle. The CDR3 contains 15 residues. For the CDR3, the DNA is TGTGCCAGCAGTTACTCGGTCAGGGTGAGGACTGAAGCTTTCTTT. Amino acids: CASSYSVRVRTEAFF.

V and J are TRBV11-2 and TRBJ2-7; possibly TRBD2 for D (7 bases). Trimming pared 2 bases from V and 4 bases from J, leaving 15 bases between. This CDR3 has 15 amino acids. Germline-derived CDR1 and CDR2 are SGHAT and FQNNGV. The CDR3, as DNA: TGTGCCAGCAGCTTAAGCGGGACACGGATATACGAGCAGTACTTC. Protein product: CASSLSGTRIYEQYF.

V usage is TRBV4-2 and J usage is TRBJ2-7; 13 positions match TRBD2. The CDR3 has 16 residues. CDR1 is LGHNA and CDR2 is YNFKEQ in the germline V gene. J was trimmed by 1 base and V by 4 bases; bases with no gene match: 4. The CDR3: CASSRGGLAGSYEQYF. The CDR3 coding sequence is TGTGCCAGCAGCCGAGGGGGACTAGCGGGGTCCTACGAGCAGTACTTC.

The genes are TRBV28 and TRBJ2-7; a possible D gene is TRBD1 (6 bases). The length of the CDR3 is 18 residues. Germline loops: CDR1 MDHEN, CDR2 SYDVKM. V was cut by 10 bases and J by 4 bases, with 32 bases left in between. CDR3 coding DNA: TGTGCCAACGAGATGCCGAAAACAGGGCCCGAAGAACAATACGAGCAGTACTTC. It is translated as CANEMPKTGPEEQYEQYF.

The chain recombines TRBV2 with TRBJ1-1, with a tentative D call TRBD1 (6 bases). Per the germline V gene, CDR1 is SNHLY and CDR2 is FYNNEI. There are 15 residues in the CDR3. Trimming pared 5 bases from V and 1 base from J, leaving 14 bases between. CDR3 loop: CASSRNRVGNTEAFF. CDR3 bases: TGTGCCAGCAGTCGTAACAGGGTGGGGAACACTGAAGCTTTCTTT.

This clone was counted a few times. The chain carries TRBV4-2 and TRBJ2-2; 9 bases map to TRBD1. Germline V CDR1 and CDR2: LGHNA, YNFKEQ. This CDR3 region has 17 residues. V shed 4 bases, J shed 7 bases, and the junction held 13 bases outside the gene matches. In nucleotides, the CDR3 is TGTGCCAGCAGCCCGCCCCCCGGACAGGGGAAATTCGGGGAGCTGTTTTTT. Translated: CASSPPPGQGKFGELFF.

V usage is TRBV27 and J usage is TRBJ2-2; D unclear. In germline, CDR1 is MNHEY, CDR2 SMNVEV (reference sequence). Trimming stripped 4 bases from V and 5 bases from J, with 5 bases between. The CDR3 sequence is 12 residues long. CDR3 loop: CASSSYTGELFF. The CDR3 DNA is TGTGCCAGCAGTTCCTATACCGGGGAGCTGTTTTTT.

The chain has TRBV21-1 and TRBJ2-2; the D call of TRBD2 is as the table states it, not checked on the DNA. TRBV21-1 is a pseudogene locus. The CDR3 covers 15 residues. The chain's CDR3 is CASSKGRAGRLELFF. In DNA form, the CDR3 reads TGTGCCAGCAGCAAAGGCAGGGCAGGGAGGTTGGAGCTGTTTTTT.

The CDR3 here is CASSRNLAGATGELFF. DNA for the CDR3: TGTGCCAGCTCACGGAACCTAGCGGGAGCCACCGGGGAGCTGTTTTTT. The chain couples TRBV18 to TRBJ2-2, with TRBD2 identical over 10 bases. There are 16 residues in the CDR3. Trimming cost V 4 bases and J 4 bases; bases outside gene matches: 6. The germline V gene has CDR1 KGHSH and CDR2 LQKENI.

The chain uses TRBV28 and TRBJ2-7; tentatively, D is TRBD1 (6 bases). The CDR3 totals 13 residues. Germline V gene lookup returns CDR1 MDHEN and CDR2 SYDVKM. Trimming stripped 7 bases from V and 3 bases from J, with 13 bases between. CDR3 residues: CASTSGGYYEQYF. As DNA, the CDR3 is TGTGCCAGCACCTCTGGGGGCTACTACGAGCAGTACTTC.

The rearrangement joins TRBV7-6 to TRBJ2-5; D gene uncertain. The CDR3 has 14 amino acids. Germline V gene data show CDR1 as SGHVS and CDR2 as FNYEAQ. V lost 1 base and J lost 2, with 8 bases in between. Here the CDR3 reads CASSLGSRQETQYF. The CDR3 bases are TGTGCCAGCAGCTTAGGATCCCGGCAAGAGACCCAGTACTTC.

The rearrangement joins TRBV7-2 to TRBJ2-2, with 7 bases aligning to TRBD2. V was clipped by 1 base and J by 0 bases; unmatched bases: 5. From germline, CDR1 is SGHTA and CDR2 FQGNSA. The CDR3 spans 17 residues. The DNA of the CDR3 is TGTGCCAGCAGCTTAGTGGTCGGGAGGCCGAACACCGGGGAGCTGTTTTTT. As protein: CASSLVVGRPNTGELFF.

The sample holds a few counts of this clone. CDR3 protein: CASSSRGTSGYNEQFF. The DNA for the CDR3 is TGTGCCAGTTCCTCCCGAGGGACTAGCGGGTACAATGAGCAGTTCTTC. V and J are TRBV19 and TRBJ2-1; 12 bases are a match to TRBD2. The germline V gene encodes CDR1 LNHDA and CDR2 SQIVND (reference sequence). Trimming took 8 bases from V and 4 from J; bases not matched to a gene: 9. The CDR3 covers 16 residues.

The CDR3 DNA reads TGTGCCAGCACCCCGAGCGGGAGGGCCTCAGATACGCAGTATTTT. Translation: CASTPSGRASDTQYF. The genes are TRBV6-5 and TRBJ2-3; 10 nucleotides agree with TRBD2. Germline lookup yields CDR1 MNHEY and CDR2 SVGAGI. The CDR3 extends over 15 amino acids. V shed 7 bases and J 4 bases; nucleotides not matched to a gene: 8.

For the CDR3, the DNA is TGTGCCAGCGGACAGGGGGCGAGGACTGAAGCTTTCTTT. Translated, it gives CASGQGARTEAFF. The chain recombines TRBV28 with TRBJ1-1, with 11 bases aligning to TRBD1. Germline V gene sequence: CDR1 MDHEN, CDR2 SYDVKM. Trimming cost V 8 bases and J 5 bases; bases outside gene matches: 4. CDR3 size: 13 residues.